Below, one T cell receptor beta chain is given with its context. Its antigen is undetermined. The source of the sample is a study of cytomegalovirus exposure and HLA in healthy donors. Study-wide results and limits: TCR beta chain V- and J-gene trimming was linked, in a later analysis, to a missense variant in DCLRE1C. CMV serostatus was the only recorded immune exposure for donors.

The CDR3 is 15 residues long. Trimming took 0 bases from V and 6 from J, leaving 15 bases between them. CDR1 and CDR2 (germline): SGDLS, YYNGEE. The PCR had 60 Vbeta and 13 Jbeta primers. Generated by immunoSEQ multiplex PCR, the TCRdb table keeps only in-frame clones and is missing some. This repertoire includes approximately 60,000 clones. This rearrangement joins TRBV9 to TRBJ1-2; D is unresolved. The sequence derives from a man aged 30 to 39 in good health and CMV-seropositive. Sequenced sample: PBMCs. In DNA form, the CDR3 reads TGTGCCAGCAGCGTAGGTGAGGGAGGGCTCGATGGCTACACCTTC. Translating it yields CASSVGEGGLDGYTF.